This T cell receptor (beta chain) is drawn from a study of STAT5B mutations in CD4+ large granular lymphocyte leukemia. Findings and caveats of the study: 8/27 top patient clones versus 2/35 control clones were TRBV06-family.

With regard to this clone: Its antigen is still unknown.

The CDR3 spans 14 residues. V was clipped by 1 base and J by 1 base, with 7 bases between them. Germline CDR1 and CDR2: LGHNA and YNFKEQ. The method was immunoSEQ multiplex PCR; TCRdb's version includes in-frame clones alone and lacks a portion of them. The table shows about 32,000 clones, with around four fifths occurring only once. V and J are TRBV4-2 and TRBJ1-1; D ambiguous. The sequence derives from a human donor in good health. The material sequenced was CD4+ T cells from blood buffy coats. The CDR3: CASSQVWANTEAFF. The CDR3 nucleotides read TGTGCCAGCAGCCAAGTATGGGCGAACACTGAAGCTTTCTTT.